Below are 8 T cell receptor beta chains sequenced from a single sample in a study of blood T cell repertoires in COVID-19. Measured with immunoSEQ multiplex PCR; TCRdb has only the in-frame clones, and not every one. This sample carries 70,000 or so clones, about nine tenths of them seen once, and the ten largest clones take under 13%. Sample: peripheral blood. These receptors were collected from a woman aged 18-35 years with acute or convalescent COVID-19.

The chain combines TRBV3-1 (or the pseudogene TRBV3-2) with TRBJ1-2; D may be TRBD1 (6 bases). The length of the CDR3 is 12 residues. Germline CDR1 is LGHDT and CDR2 is YNNKEL (reference sequence). Trimming stripped 6 bases from V and 8 bases from J, with 13 bases between. The chain's CDR3 is CASSRGSEGYTF. CDR3 nucleotides: TGTGCCAGCAGTAGGGGGTCTGAAGGCTACACCTTC.

The chain carries TRBV2 and TRBJ1-2; 7 bases map to TRBD1. CDR3 length equals 13 residues. Germline CDR1 SNHLY, CDR2 FYNNEI. V was pared by 7 bases and J by 8 bases, with 10 bases of the junction left unmatched. CDR3: CASNYRGGRGYTF. In nucleotides, the CDR3 is TGTGCCAGCAATTATAGAGGGGGCAGGGGCTACACCTTC. Based on the CDR3 plus reference TRBV2 and TRBJ1-2, the full variable domain is EPEVTQTPSHQVTQMGQEVILRCVPISNHLYFYWYRQILGQKVEFLVSFYNNEISEKSEIFDDQFSVERPDGSNFTLKIRSTKLEDSAMYFCASNYRGGRGYTFGSGTRLTVV.

V usage is TRBV11-2 and J usage is TRBJ2-7; 7 nucleotides agree with TRBD1. Per the germline V gene, CDR1 is SGHAT and CDR2 is FQNNGV. The CDR3 runs 16 residues. Losses at the gene ends were 1 base for V and 3 bases for J; bases not matched to a gene: 9. The CDR3 spells CASSLALGDSGYEQYF. CDR3 in DNA: TGTGCCAGCAGCTTAGCTTTAGGGGACAGTGGCTACGAGCAGTACTTC. Filled out from reference TRBV11-2 and TRBJ2-7, the complete variable domain reads EAGVAQSPRYKIIEKRQSVAFWCNPISGHATLYWYQQILGQGPKLLIQFQNNGVVDDSQLPKDRFSAERLKGVDSTLKIQPAKLEDSAVYLCASSLALGDSGYEQYFGPGTRLTVT.

The chain combines TRBV6-1 with TRBJ1-2; D gene uncertain. V was cut by 2 bases and J by 2 bases, with 12 bases left in between. CDR1 and CDR2 (germline): MNHNS, SASEGT. The CDR3 has 15 amino acids. CDR3 nucleotides: TGTGCCAGCAGTGAATCTGCCGGGGAGAACTATGGCTACACCTTC. The encoded protein is CASSESAGENYGYTF.

This chain uses TRBV29-1 with TRBJ1-2; D call uncertain. Germline CDR1 and CDR2: SQVTM and ANQGSEA. Trimming cost V 3 bases and J 4 bases, with 15 bases left between them. This CDR3 region has 14 residues. CDR3 DNA: TGCAGCGTTGAGAGACAACCGCTAAGCTATGGCTACACCTTC. Protein sequence: CSVERQPLSYGYTF.

This clone was counted a single time. The rearrangement uses TRBV30 and TRBJ1-5; 8 nucleotides agree with TRBD1. The CDR3 covers 14 residues. Trimming removed 2 bases from V and 7 bases from J; junction bases left unmatched: 7. CDR1 is GTSNPN and CDR2 is SVGIG in the germline V gene (reference sequence). The CDR3 DNA reads as TGTGCCTGGAGTTTAACAGGGGGTAACCAGCCCCAGCATTTT. Its protein product is CAWSLTGGNQPQHF.

This clone was seen a few times. V usage is TRBV6-4 and J usage is TRBJ1-5; D not certain. V was cut by 6 bases and J by 9 bases, with 15 bases left in between. Germline V lookup: CDR1 MRHNA, CDR2 SNTAGT. This CDR3 region has 13 residues. The CDR3 sequence: CASSASPGAPQHF. In DNA, the CDR3 is TGTGCCAGCAGCGCCTCCCCCGGTGCGCCCCAGCATTTT.

J is TRBJ1-5 and V is TRBV5-5; tentatively, D is TRBD1 (6 bases). The CDR3 consists of 14 residues. The germline V gene has CDR1 SGHKS and CDR2 YYEKEE (reference sequence). V was cut by 4 bases and J by 0 bases, with 8 bases left in between. CDR3 protein: CASSQGNSNQPQHF. CDR3 nucleotide sequence: TGTGCCAGCAGCCAGGGGAATAGCAATCAGCCCCAGCATTTT.